These T cell receptor beta chains were read from a single sample in a study of identical twins. A single record per CDR3 protein comes from TCRdb applying MiXCR to the 5' RACE reads. Found here are approximately 350,000 distinct CDR3 sequences, approximately 13% of them singletons; the top ten hold 7.2%. These data also featured in a second study, about yellow fever vaccine responses in identical twins.

Sequenced sample: CD8+ T cells sorted from blood. The receptor source for this set is a woman in her late teens or twenties in good health. CDR3s include the opening cysteine and the closing phenylalanine or tryptophan. D genes are given only for firm matches. Clone sizes are given selectively: once, few, many, or a class where the clone is expanded.

>-|TRBJ2-3|TRBV12-3/TRBV12-4|many
CASSFAGGTDTQYF
TGTGCCAGCAGTTTTGCAGGAGGCACAGATACGCAGTATTTT
>TRBD2|TRBJ2-1|TRBV12-5|-
CASGPPNSGIYNEQFF
TGTGCTAGTGGTCCCCCGAATAGCGGGATTTACAATGAGCAGTTCTTC
>TRBD2|TRBJ2-1|TRBV7-9|few
CASSSPGGHNEQFF
TGTGCCAGCAGCTCTCCGGGGGGGCACAATGAGCAGTTCTTC
>TRBD2|TRBJ2-3|TRBV5-6|-
CASSFSGKTDTQYF
TGTGCCAGCAGCTTTAGCGGGAAGACAGATACGCAGTATTTT
>TRBD1|TRBJ2-6|TRBV12-3/TRBV12-4|many
CASSLGTAGANVLTF
TGTGCCAGCAGCCTCGGGACAGCTGGGGCCAACGTCCTGACTTTC
>TRBD1|TRBJ2-7|TRBV9|-
CASSGTGLYEQYF
TGTGCCAGCAGCGGGACAGGGCTCTACGAGCAGTACTTC
>-|TRBJ2-3|TRBV28|few
CASSPAEGIDTDTQYF
TGTGCCAGCAGTCCTGCGGAAGGGATAGACACAGATACGCAGTATTTT
>-|TRBJ2-7|TRBV3-1|-
CASSRKVLNEQYF
TGTGCCAGCAGCCGGAAAGTTTTGAACGAGCAGTACTTC
>-|TRBJ1-2|TRBV7-9|-
CASSWDIDGYTF
TGTGCCAGCAGCTGGGACATCGATGGCTACACCTTC
>-|TRBJ1-2|TRBV12-3/TRBV12-4|many
CASSFGTTYGYTF
TGTGCCAGCAGTTTCGGGACAACCTATGGCTACACCTTC
>-|TRBJ2-1|TRBV15|many
CATSRGGAIWYNAYNEQFF
TGTGCCACCAGCAGAGGGGGAGCGATTTGGTATAATGCCTACAATGAGCAGTTCTTC
>TRBD2|TRBJ2-1|TRBV9|few
CASSPQGSGRFNEQFF
TGTGCCAGCAGCCCACAGGGTAGCGGGAGATTTAATGAGCAGTTCTTC
>TRBD2|TRBJ2-1|TRBV7-9|few
CASSLGTSGSYEQFF
TGTGCCAGCAGCTTAGGGACTAGCGGGAGTTATGAGCAGTTCTTC
>-|TRBJ2-7|TRBV20-1|-
CSARPRGEYEQYF
TGCAGTGCTAGACCCCGCGGGGAGTACGAGCAGTACTTC
>-|TRBJ1-1|TRBV5-1|many
CASSRDADTEAFF
TGCGCCAGCAGCAGGGACGCGGACACTGAAGCTTTCTTT
>-|TRBJ2-1|TRBV29-1|many
CSVEDRDRDRSYNEQFF
TGCAGCGTTGAAGACCGGGATCGTGACAGATCCTACAATGAGCAGTTCTTC
>TRBD2|TRBJ2-7|TRBV28|-
CASSKGLALDEQYF
TGTGCCAGCAGTAAGGGACTAGCGTTGGACGAGCAGTACTTC
>-|TRBJ2-2|TRBV7-6|-
CASSLPVGGATGELFF
TGTGCCAGCAGCCTCCCTGTTGGGGGCGCAACCGGGGAGCTGTTTTTT
>-|TRBJ2-5|TRBV5-1|few
CATRDGETQYF
TGCGCCACCCGGGACGGGGAGACCCAGTACTTC
>-|TRBJ2-4|TRBV3-1|-
CASSQDSAGAARNIQYF
TGTGCCAGCAGCCAAGATTCGGCGGGGGCCGCGAGGAACATTCAGTACTTC
>-|TRBJ2-1|TRBV29-1|-
CSVEGQGYYNEQFF
TGCAGCGTTGAGGGCCAGGGATACTACAATGAGCAGTTCTTC
>-|TRBJ1-1|TRBV4-1|few
CASSPVTEIEAFF
TGCGCCAGCAGCCCAGTGACAGAAATTGAAGCTTTCTTT
>-|TRBJ2-7|TRBV5-1|-
CASSLPDRLGEQYF
TGCGCCAGCAGCCTCCCGGATAGGCTGGGGGAGCAGTACTTC
>TRBD2|TRBJ2-1|TRBV7-3|-
CASSLKGGLADREQFF
TGTGCCAGCAGCTTAAAGGGGGGACTAGCCGACAGGGAGCAGTTCTTC
>TRBD1|TRBJ2-2|TRBV10-3|-
CASLGTGSNTGELFF
TGTGCCAGCCTCGGGACAGGGTCGAACACCGGGGAGCTGTTTTTT
>-|TRBJ1-1|TRBV10-1|-
CASSEGTNTEAFF
TGCGCCAGCAGTGAAGGTACGAACACTGAAGCTTTCTTT
>-|TRBJ2-2|TRBV7-9|few
CARIGLKRSTGELFF
TGTGCCAGGATCGGTCTAAAAAGATCCACCGGGGAGCTGTTTTTT
>-|TRBJ2-7|TRBV20-1|many
CSARDRSYEQYF
TGCAGTGCTAGAGACAGGTCCTACGAGCAGTACTTC
>-|TRBJ2-5|TRBV28|few
CASSLHFSGQKQETQYF
TGTGCCAGCAGTTTACACTTCTCGGGGCAGAAACAAGAGACCCAGTACTTC
>TRBD2|TRBJ2-7|TRBV7-6|-
CASSRSQQGGSYEQYF
TGTGCCAGCAGCCGTTCCCAGCAGGGAGGGTCCTACGAGCAGTACTTC
>-|TRBJ1-1|TRBV2|few
CASSDRVTEAFF
TGTGCCAGCAGTGACAGGGTAACTGAAGCTTTCTTT
>TRBD2|TRBJ2-3|TRBV7-8|-
CASSSTSGIGDTQYF
TGTGCCAGCAGCTCGACTAGCGGGATTGGAGATACGCAGTATTTT
>-|TRBJ2-3|TRBV29-1|few
CSVPATADTQYF
TGCAGCGTGCCCGCTACGGCAGATACGCAGTATTTT
>-|TRBJ2-1|TRBV6-4|-
CASSDSGLGNEQFF
TGTGCCAGCAGTGACTCGGGCCTAGGGAATGAGCAGTTCTTC
>TRBD2|TRBJ2-1|TRBV29-1|-
CSVVTGLAGRIYNEQFF
TGCAGCGTTGTGACCGGACTAGCGGGCCGAATCTACAATGAGCAGTTCTTC
>-|TRBJ1-3|TRBV4-1|-
CASSQETRLYF
TGCGCCAGCAGCCAAGAGACGAGATTATATTTT
>-|TRBJ1-1|TRBV28|-
CASSWRDIADRNTEAFF
TGTGCCAGCAGTTGGCGGGATATCGCCGATCGAAACACTGAAGCTTTCTTT
>TRBD2|TRBJ2-3|TRBV28|-
CASTLGGDRTDTQYF
TGTGCCAGCACACTCGGGGGGGATCGCACAGATACGCAGTATTTT
>-|TRBJ1-1|TRBV10-2|few
CASKGTQNTEAFF
TGCGCCAGCAAGGGGACACAGAACACTGAAGCTTTCTTT
>-|TRBJ2-2|TRBV20-1|few
CSATPGRPPGGRTGELFF
TGCAGTGCTACTCCGGGACGCCCCCCCGGCGGGCGCACCGGGGAGCTGTTTTTT
>-|TRBJ2-3|TRBV7-9|few
CASDGGSNPTDTQYF
TGTGCCAGCGACGGGGGTAGCAACCCCACAGATACGCAGTATTTT
>-|TRBJ2-3|TRBV10-3|few
CAISDSISGTDTQYF
TGTGCCATCAGTGATAGTATATCCGGCACAGATACGCAGTATTTT
>TRBD1|TRBJ2-7|TRBV4-1|few
CASSPGGGFPPVEQYF
TGCGCCAGCAGCCCAGGGGGTGGCTTCCCTCCCGTCGAGCAGTACTTC
>-|TRBJ2-3|TRBV13|-
CASSIGPAVTDTQYF
TGTGCCAGCAGCATTGGACCCGCCGTCACAGATACGCAGTATTTT
>-|TRBJ2-5|TRBV2|many
CASSVWGPQSQETQYF
TGTGCCAGCAGTGTGTGGGGGCCCCAGTCCCAAGAGACCCAGTACTTC
>-|TRBJ2-5|TRBV12-3/TRBV12-4|many
CASSPSEGETQYF
TGTGCCAGCAGCCCGAGCGAGGGGGAGACCCAGTACTTC